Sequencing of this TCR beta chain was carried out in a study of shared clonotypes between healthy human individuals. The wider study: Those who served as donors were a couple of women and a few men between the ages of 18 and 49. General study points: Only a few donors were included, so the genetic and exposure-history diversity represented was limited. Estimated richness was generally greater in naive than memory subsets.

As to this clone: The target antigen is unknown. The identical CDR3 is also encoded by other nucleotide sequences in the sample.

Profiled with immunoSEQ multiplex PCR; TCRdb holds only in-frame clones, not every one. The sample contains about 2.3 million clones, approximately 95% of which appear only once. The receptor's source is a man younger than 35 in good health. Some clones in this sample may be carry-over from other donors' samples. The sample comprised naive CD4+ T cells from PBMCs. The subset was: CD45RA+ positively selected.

The CDR3 coding sequence is TGTGCCAGCAGCTTAGGGGTTGCCACAGATACGCAGTATTTT. Its protein product is CASSLGVATDTQYF. J is TRBJ2-3 and V is TRBV7-9, with no clear D. The CDR3 loop spans 14 amino acids. The V gene's germline CDR1 is SEHNR and CDR2 FQNEAQ (reference sequence). V was clipped by 1 base and J by 2 bases, with 7 bases between them.